These 27 T cell receptor beta chains were all obtained from the same sample, sequenced in a study of blood T cell repertoires in COVID-19. TCRdb keeps only in-frame clones here, not all; method: immunoSEQ multiplex PCR. The data show 30,000 to 40,000 clones, 70% to 90% seen once. The specimen sequenced was peripheral blood. The receptors stem from a man in his 70s with active COVID-19.

The gene calls are TRBV2 and TRBJ1-1; a possible D gene is TRBD1 (5 bases). The CDR3 contains 15 residues. Germline CDR1 is SNHLY and CDR2 is FYNNEI. V dropped 6 bases and J dropped 4 bases, with 18 bases sitting between them. In DNA, the CDR3 is TGTGCCAGCAGCCGAATCCGGGCTAGGGGCACTGAAGCTTTCTTT. The encoded protein is CASSRIRARGTEAFF.

The chain joins TRBV19 to TRBJ1-5; possible D gene TRBD1, 6 bases. V was shortened by 3 bases and J by 0 bases, with 9 bases between the two germline ends. Germline values: CDR1 LNHDA, CDR2 SQIVND (reference sequence). The length of the CDR3 is 15 residues. Here the CDR3 DNA reads TGTGCCAGTAGTATTAGGACAGCTAGCAATCAGCCCCAGCATTTT. It yields the protein CASSIRTASNQPQHF.

This sequence joins TRBV6-5 and TRBJ2-1; a possible D gene is TRBD2 (6 bases). Per the germline V gene, CDR1 is MNHEY and CDR2 is SVGAGI. CDR3 length: 14 residues. V lost 6 bases, J lost 5 bases, and 14 bases lay in between. CDR3 amino acids: CASRGGGKNNEQFF. CDR3 bases: TGTGCCAGCAGGGGAGGAGGGAAGAACAATGAGCAGTTCTTC.

There are a few counts of this clone. This chain links TRBV15 with TRBJ1-1, with 7 bases lining up with TRBD1. This CDR3 comprises 14 residues. V shed 0 bases, J shed 4 bases, and the junction held 2 bases outside the gene matches. Germline V gives CDR1 LNHNV, CDR2 YYDKDF (reference sequence). Here the CDR3 reads CATSRETGVTEAFF. CDR3 nucleotide sequence: TGTGCCACCAGCAGAGAAACAGGGGTCACTGAAGCTTTCTTT.

The chain is built from TRBV6-2 or TRBV6-3 and TRBJ2-7; 9 nucleotides match TRBD2. Germline V gene lookup returns CDR1 MNHEY and CDR2 SVGEGT. CDR3 length equals 15 residues. Losses at the gene ends were 3 bases for V and 3 bases for J; bases not matched to a gene: 6. DNA for the CDR3: TGTGCCAGCAGTTATGGGAGAGCGGGAGGCTACGAGCAGTACTTC. It codes for CASSYGRAGGYEQYF.

Only a few counts were recorded for this clone. The gene calls are TRBV10-3 and TRBJ1-6, with 8 bases fitting TRBD1. V was pared by 6 bases and J by 7 bases, with 8 bases of the junction left unmatched. Germline V gene lookup returns CDR1 ENHRY and CDR2 SYGVKD. The CDR3 consists of 15 residues. In nucleotides, the CDR3 is TGTGCCATCAGCTCAGGACAGGGATGGAATTCACCCCTCCACTTT. It yields the protein CAISSGQGWNSPLHF.

This chain links TRBV6-2 or TRBV6-3 with TRBJ1-5, with D tentatively TRBD1 (5 bases). CDR3 length equals 16 residues. Trimming shortened V by 5 bases and J by 2 bases, and 16 bases separated the two germline ends. CDR1 and CDR2 from the germline V gene are MNHEY and SVGEGT. The CDR3 reads CASSTLDSRGNQPQHF. Here the CDR3 DNA reads TGTGCCAGCAGTACCCTCGACAGTAGGGGCAATCAGCCCCAGCATTTT.

This clone was observed a single time. V is TRBV28 and J is TRBJ2-1, with 7 positions matching TRBD2. The V segment lost 6 bases and the J segment 4 bases; nucleotides outside the gene matches: 12. The CDR3 is 16 residues long. CDR1 and CDR2 from the germline V gene are MDHEN and SYDVKM. CDR3 sequence: CASSPLAGVSYNEQFF. CDR3 nucleotides: TGTGCCAGCAGCCCCCTGGCGGGAGTGTCTTACAATGAGCAGTTCTTC.

The CDR3, as DNA: TGTGCCAGCAACCCCCTCCCTATCGGGGAGCTGTTTTTT. Its translation is CASNPLPIGELFF. V and J are TRBV2 and TRBJ2-2; D not certain. The germline gives CDR1 SNHLY, CDR2 FYNNEI. The V end was cut by 7 bases, the J end by 7 bases, with 13 bases between. CDR3 length: 13 residues.

The rearrangement uses TRBV28 and TRBJ1-5; 9 bases fit TRBD1. Germline V gene data show CDR1 as MDHEN and CDR2 as SYDVKM. CDR3 size: 16 residues. Losses at the gene ends were 3 bases for V and 2 bases for J; bases not matched to a gene: 5. CDR3 nucleotides: TGTGCCAGCAGTTTTCGGGACAGGGCAGGCAATCAGCCCCAGCATTTT. This encodes CASSFRDRAGNQPQHF.

This rearrangement joins TRBV27 to TRBJ2-6; a possible D gene is TRBD1 (5 bases). Between the trimmed V and J ends, which lost 8 bases and 2 bases, there was a span of 19 bases. The germline gives CDR1 MNHEY, CDR2 SMNVEV (reference sequence). CDR3 length equals 17 residues. The CDR3 loop is CASSTGDSPPGANVLTF. As DNA, the CDR3 is TGTGCCAGCTCTACAGGAGACTCCCCCCCTGGGGCCAACGTCCTGACTTTC.

The chain links TRBV19 to TRBJ1-1; a possible D gene is TRBD1 (5 bases). CDR1 and CDR2 (germline): LNHDA, SQIVND (reference sequence). V lost 5 bases, J lost 2 bases, and 15 bases lay in between. This CDR3 has 15 amino acids. The CDR3 region is CASSSLRGGNTEAFF. In DNA, the CDR3 is TGTGCCAGTAGTTCCCTAAGGGGCGGTAACACTGAAGCTTTCTTT.

V is TRBV7-9 and J is TRBJ1-4, with a tentative D call TRBD1 (6 bases). The CDR3 sequence is 17 residues long. Trimming stripped 1 base from V and 5 bases from J, with 17 bases between. CDR1 and CDR2 (germline): SEHNR, FQNEAQ (reference sequence). CDR3 nucleotides: TGTGCCAGCAGCTTAGTTTACGGGCGGACAGTGAATGAAAAACTGTTTTTT. Protein: CASSLVYGRTVNEKLFF.

The V call is TRBV3-1 (or the pseudogene TRBV3-2), the J call TRBJ2-7; TRBD2 matches at 13 bases. The CDR3 has 17 residues. V shed 4 bases, J shed 7 bases, and the junction held 13 bases outside the gene matches. CDR1 and CDR2 (germline): LGHDT, YNNKEL (reference sequence). The CDR3 DNA follows: TGTGCCAGCAGCCTTCGGACAGGGTGGGGACTAGCGGGAGAGCAGTACTTC. Translated, it gives CASSLRTGWGLAGEQYF.

The rearrangement uses TRBV2 and TRBJ1-4, with 8 bases aligning to TRBD1. V lost 8 bases and J lost 5; bases outside the gene matches: 4. Germline assignment: CDR1 SNHLY and CDR2 FYNNEI. The CDR3 is made up of 13 amino acids. CDR3 in DNA: TGTGCCAGCGAGAGACAGGGGAATGAAAAACTGTTTTTT. Translating it yields CASERQGNEKLFF.

This chain joins TRBV5-1 and TRBJ2-2; 11 nucleotides match TRBD1. From germline, CDR1 is SGHRS and CDR2 YFSETQ. CDR3 length: 16 residues. With 0 bases clipped from V and 5 bases from J, the junction kept 3 bases outside the gene matches. CDR3 DNA: TGCGCCAGCAGCTTGGGGACAGGGGGCGATACCGGGGAGCTGTTTTTT. The encoded protein is CASSLGTGGDTGELFF.

The rearrangement joins TRBV9 to TRBJ2-1; tentative D call: TRBD2 (6 bases). Germline CDR1 is SGDLS and CDR2 is YYNGEE. The CDR3 covers 14 residues. The V and J ends lost 2 bases and 2 bases respectively, with 8 bases between them. The CDR3 nucleotides are TGTGCCAGCAGCGTCGGGACTCCCTACAATGAGCAGTTCTTC. Translating gives CASSVGTPYNEQFF. Using reference TRBV9 and TRBJ2-1 for the parts outside the CDR3, the full variable domain is DSGVTQTPKHLITATGQRVTLRCSPRSGDLSVYWYQQSLDQGLQFLIQYYNGEERAKGNILERFSAQQFPDLHSELNLSSLELGDSALYFCASSVGTPYNEQFFGPGTRLTVL.

The chain is built from TRBV6-5 and TRBJ1-2; 9 bases fit TRBD1. The CDR3 is 14 residues long. The trim removed 6 bases at V and 2 bases at J, leaving 4 bases unmatched. Germline lookup yields CDR1 MNHEY and CDR2 SVGAGI. For the CDR3, the DNA is TGTGCCAGCAGGGGACAGGGAGGGAACTATGGCTACACCTTC. It yields the protein CASRGQGGNYGYTF.

This chain uses TRBV15 with TRBJ1-3; 9 bases are a match to TRBD1. The J segment lost 4 bases and the V segment lost 3 bases, leaving 7 bases of the junction unmatched. CDR3 size: 16 residues. Germline V gene sequence: CDR1 LNHNV, CDR2 YYDKDF (reference sequence). The DNA of the CDR3 is TGTGCCACCAGCAGCCACTTCGGGACAGGGGGAAACACCATATATTTT. This sequence encodes CATSSHFGTGGNTIYF.

The rearrangement uses TRBV2 and TRBJ1-2, with D unclear. CDR1 and CDR2 from the germline V gene are SNHLY and FYNNEI. V shed 7 bases and J shed 0 bases, with 18 bases lying between them. This CDR3 has 16 residues. CDR3 DNA sequence: TGTGCCAGCACCCAGGACTACAAACAAGCTAACTATGGCTACACCTTC. This sequence encodes CASTQDYKQANYGYTF.

V and J are TRBV28 and TRBJ2-7; maybe TRBD2 (5 bases). V dropped 6 bases and J dropped 3 bases, with 18 bases sitting between them. The CDR3 length is 15 residues. Germline assignment: CDR1 MDHEN and CDR2 SYDVKM. CDR3 in DNA: TGTGCCAGCAGCCCCGAGGGCCTCGGCCTCTACGAGCAGTACTTC. This gives the protein CASSPEGLGLYEQYF.

The gene calls are TRBV14 and TRBJ2-2, with TRBD2 as a possible D gene (5 bases). Between the trimmed V and J ends, which lost 7 bases and 1 base, there was a span of 10 bases. There are 14 residues in the CDR3. Germline V gene data show CDR1 as SGHDN and CDR2 as FVKESK. The CDR3 bases are TGTGCCAGCAACACGGACTGGAACACCGGGGAGCTGTTTTTT. Its translation: CASNTDWNTGELFF.

V gene TRBV5-4 combines with J gene TRBJ1-2, with D maybe TRBD1 (6 bases). The CDR3 covers 14 residues. V dropped 4 bases and J dropped 1 base, with 11 bases sitting between them. Germline CDR1 is SGHNT and CDR2 is YYREEE (reference sequence). CDR3 DNA sequence: TGTGCCAGCAGCCTGGACAGATTTAACTATGGCTACACCTTC. This codes for CASSLDRFNYGYTF.

This chain links TRBV24-1 with TRBJ2-2; 8 nucleotides align to TRBD2. There are 16 residues in the CDR3. CDR1 and CDR2 from the germline V gene are KGHDR and SFDVKD. With V trimmed by 4 bases and J by 7 bases, 10 bases remained unmatched. CDR3 nucleotide sequence: TGTGCCACCAGTGAGCCGCCCGGGGGGGCCGGCGGGGAGCTGTTTTTT. As protein: CATSEPPGGAGGELFF.

V and J are TRBV6-5 and TRBJ2-1, with 10 bases matching TRBD2. J lost 7 bases, V lost 5 bases, and 8 bases had no gene match. The CDR3 length is 15 residues. Germline loops: CDR1 MNHEY, CDR2 SVGAGI. The CDR3 bases are TGTGCCAGCAGTAAAACCGCTAGCGGGAGAAATGAGCAGTTCTTC. It is translated as CASSKTASGRNEQFF.

This rearrangement joins TRBV7-8 to TRBJ1-5; 7 nucleotides agree with TRBD1. CDR1 is SGHVS and CDR2 is FQNEAQ in the germline V gene. Unmatched junction bases numbered 10, after V lost 5 bases and J lost 6 bases. The CDR3 sequence is 15 residues long. The DNA of the CDR3 is TGTGCCAGCAGCACTAACAGGGGTCGGGGTCAGCCCCAGCATTTT. Its protein is CASSTNRGRGQPQHF.

CDR3 DNA: TGTGCCAGCAGCTTGGGCCTTCAGGGAAGCCCTGGAAACACCATATATTTT. Protein sequence: CASSLGLQGSPGNTIYF. The chain employs TRBV11-2 and TRBJ1-3; a weak D match, TRBD1 (5 bases). The CDR3 contains 17 residues. Germline values: CDR1 SGHAT, CDR2 FQNNGV. The germline V and J ends were trimmed by 3 bases and 2 bases, with 17 bases remaining between them.